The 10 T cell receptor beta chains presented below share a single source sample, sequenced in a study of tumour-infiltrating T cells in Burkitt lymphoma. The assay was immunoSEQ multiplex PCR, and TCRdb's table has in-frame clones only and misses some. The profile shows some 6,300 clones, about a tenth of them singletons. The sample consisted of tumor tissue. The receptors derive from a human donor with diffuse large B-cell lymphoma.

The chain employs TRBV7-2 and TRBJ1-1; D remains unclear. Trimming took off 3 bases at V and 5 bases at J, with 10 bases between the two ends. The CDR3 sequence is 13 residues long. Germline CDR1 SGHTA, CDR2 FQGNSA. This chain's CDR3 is CASSLTARTEAFF. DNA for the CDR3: TGTGCCAGCAGCTTGACCGCAAGAACTGAAGCTTTCTTT.

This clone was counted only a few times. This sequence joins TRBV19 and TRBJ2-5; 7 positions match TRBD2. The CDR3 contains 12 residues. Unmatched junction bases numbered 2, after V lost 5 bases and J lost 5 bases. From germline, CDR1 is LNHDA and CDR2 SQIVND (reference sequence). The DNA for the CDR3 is TGTGCCAGTAGTTTCGGGGGGGAGACCCAGTACTTC. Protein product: CASSFGGETQYF.

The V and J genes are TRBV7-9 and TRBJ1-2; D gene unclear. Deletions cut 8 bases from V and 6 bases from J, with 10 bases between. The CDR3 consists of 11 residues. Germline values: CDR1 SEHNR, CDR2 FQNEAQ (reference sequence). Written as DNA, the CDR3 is TGTGCCAGCGGACGGGTAGATGGCTACACCTTC. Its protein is CASGRVDGYTF.

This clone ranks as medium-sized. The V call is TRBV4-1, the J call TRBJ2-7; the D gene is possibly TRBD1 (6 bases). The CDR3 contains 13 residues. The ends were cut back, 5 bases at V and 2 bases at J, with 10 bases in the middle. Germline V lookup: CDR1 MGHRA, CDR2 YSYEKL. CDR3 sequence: CASSAQGTYEQYF. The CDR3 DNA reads TGCGCCAGCAGCGCCCAGGGGACCTACGAGCAGTACTTC.

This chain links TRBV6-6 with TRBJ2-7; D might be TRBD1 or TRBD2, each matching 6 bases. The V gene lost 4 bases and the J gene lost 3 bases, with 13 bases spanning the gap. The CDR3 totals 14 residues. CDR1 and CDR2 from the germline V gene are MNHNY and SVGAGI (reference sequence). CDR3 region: CASSFRGPDYEQYF. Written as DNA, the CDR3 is TGTGCCAGCAGTTTCCGGGGGCCTGACTACGAGCAGTACTTC.

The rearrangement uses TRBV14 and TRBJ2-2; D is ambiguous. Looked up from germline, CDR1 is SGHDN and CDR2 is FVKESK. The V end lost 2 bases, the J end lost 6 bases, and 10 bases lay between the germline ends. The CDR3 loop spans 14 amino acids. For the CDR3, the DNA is TGTGCCAGCAGCCAATTTAAACGCGCCGGGGAGCTGTTTTTT. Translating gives CASSQFKRAGELFF. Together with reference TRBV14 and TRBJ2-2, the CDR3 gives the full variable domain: EAGVTQFPSHSVIEKGQTVTLRCDPISGHDNLYWYRRVMGKEIKFLLHFVKESKQDESGMPNNRFLAERTGGTYSTLKVQPAELEDSGVYFCASSQFKRAGELFFGEGSRLTVL.

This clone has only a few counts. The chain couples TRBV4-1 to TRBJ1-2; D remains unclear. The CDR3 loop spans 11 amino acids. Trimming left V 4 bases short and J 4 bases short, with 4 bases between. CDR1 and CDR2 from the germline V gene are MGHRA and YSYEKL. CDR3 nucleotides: TGCGCCAGCAGCCCAGGCTATGGCTACACCTTC. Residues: CASSPGYGYTF.

This CDR3 reads CASSLRQGMLNTEAFF. CDR3 DNA sequence: TGCGCCAGCAGCCTACGACAGGGGATGTTGAACACTGAAGCTTTCTTT. The V and J genes are TRBV4-1 and TRBJ1-1, with 8 bases matching TRBD1. Per the germline V gene, CDR1 is MGHRA and CDR2 is YSYEKL. The CDR3 loop spans 16 amino acids. The J segment lost 0 bases and the V segment lost 4 bases, leaving 7 bases of the junction unmatched.

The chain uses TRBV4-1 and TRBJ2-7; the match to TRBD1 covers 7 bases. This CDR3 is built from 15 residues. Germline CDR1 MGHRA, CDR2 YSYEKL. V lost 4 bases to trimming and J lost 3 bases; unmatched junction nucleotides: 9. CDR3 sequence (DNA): TGCGCCAGCAGCCGACCGGTGTCAGGGGGCTACGAGCAGTACTTC. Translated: CASSRPVSGGYEQYF.

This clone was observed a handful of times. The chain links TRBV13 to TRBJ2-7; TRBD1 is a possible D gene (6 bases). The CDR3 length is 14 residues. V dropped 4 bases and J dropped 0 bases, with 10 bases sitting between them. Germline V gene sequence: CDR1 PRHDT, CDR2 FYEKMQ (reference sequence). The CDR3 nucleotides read TGTGCCAGCAGCTCCCGGACAGACTCCTACGAGCAGTACTTC. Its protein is CASSSRTDSYEQYF.